The 17 T cell receptor beta chains below all came from one sample that was sequenced in a study of T cell responses to AZD1222 COVID-19 vaccine. Libraries were prepared by immunoSEQ multiplex PCR; TCRdb keeps only in-frame clonotypes and omits some of them. The table lists 120,000 or so clones, 85% to 90% of them singletons. The specimen was peripheral blood, collected 28 days after the second AZD1222 dose. These receptors were obtained from an adult who received the AZD1222 COVID-19 vaccine.

This clone was observed once. CDR3 residues: CASSEFRNTIYF. The CDR3, as DNA: TGTGCCAGCAGTGAGTTTCGAAACACCATATATTTT. The chain has TRBV2 and TRBJ1-3; D is uncertain. The ends were cut back, 3 bases at V and 5 bases at J, with 5 bases in the middle. Germline V lookup: CDR1 SNHLY, CDR2 FYNNEI. The CDR3 sequence is 12 residues long. Full variable domain (rest looked up from reference TRBV2 and TRBJ1-3): EPEVTQTPSHQVTQMGQEVILRCVPISNHLYFYWYRQILGQKVEFLVSFYNNEISEKSEIFDDQFSVERPDGSNFTLKIRSTKLEDSAMYFCASSEFRNTIYFGEGSWLTVV.

This clone was observed once. V usage is TRBV28 and J usage is TRBJ1-6; 8 nucleotides align to TRBD1. V was pared by 6 bases and J by 6 bases, with 7 bases of the junction left unmatched. The CDR3 spans 15 residues. The germline V gene encodes CDR1 MDHEN and CDR2 SYDVKM. The CDR3 region is CASRDSTGVNSPLHF. CDR3 coding DNA: TGTGCCAGCAGAGACTCGACAGGGGTTAATTCACCCCTCCACTTT. Based on the CDR3 plus reference TRBV28 and TRBJ1-6, the full variable domain is DVKVTQSSRYLVKRTGEKVFLECVQDMDHENMFWYRQDPGLGLRLIYFSYDVKMKEKGDIPEGYSVSREKKERFSLILESASTNQTSMYLCASRDSTGVNSPLHFGNGTRLTVT.

The rearrangement uses TRBV5-4 and TRBJ1-1; 7 bases fit TRBD1. Trimming took 3 bases from V and 7 from J; bases not matched to a gene: 9. CDR3 length: 14 residues. Germline V gene sequence: CDR1 SGHNT, CDR2 YYREEE (reference sequence). The CDR3 DNA reads as TGTGCCAGCAGCTACTACAGGGGAGTAGGTGAAGCTTTCTTT. Residues: CASSYYRGVGEAFF.

The chain is built from TRBV12-3 or TRBV12-4 and TRBJ2-7; D call uncertain. Trimming cost V 6 bases and J 5 bases, with 11 bases left between them. CDR3 length equals 12 residues. The CDR3 region is CASSPLKDEQYF. DNA for the CDR3: TGTGCCAGCAGCCCCCTAAAGGACGAGCAGTACTTC.

CDR3 sequence: CASSQDLAGGSTDTQYF. CDR3 sequence (DNA): TGCGCCAGCAGCCAAGATCTCGCGGGGGGATCAACAGATACGCAGTATTTT. The chain recombines TRBV4-3 with TRBJ2-3, with 8 bases identical to TRBD2. This CDR3 region has 17 residues. Germline trimming cut 0 bases from V and 3 bases from J; bases unmatched to any gene: 8. Germline CDR1 reads LGHNA; CDR2 reads YSLEER.

This chain connects TRBV10-2 to TRBJ2-1, with TRBD1 matching over 7 bases. The V segment lost 5 bases and the J segment 0 bases; nucleotides outside the gene matches: 4. CDR3 length equals 15 residues. Germline lookup yields CDR1 WSHSY and CDR2 SAAADI. The CDR3 DNA follows: TGCGCCAGCAGTTCGGGACAGCTCTCCTACAATGAGCAGTTCTTC. It specifies CASSSGQLSYNEQFF.

Here the CDR3 reads CSVRDSYNSPLHF. The CDR3 region has the DNA TGCAGCGTGCGGGACAGCTATAATTCACCCCTCCACTTT. The rearrangement uses TRBV29-1 and TRBJ1-6; 7 bases fit TRBD1. This CDR3 has 13 amino acids. Germline V gene sequence: CDR1 SQVTM, CDR2 ANQGSEA. Losses at the gene ends were 6 bases for V and 3 bases for J; bases not matched to a gene: 2.

The chain combines TRBV29-1 with TRBJ1-3, with 7 bases fitting TRBD1. The junction had 8 bases not matched to a gene; V was cut back by 4 bases and J by 5 bases. This CDR3 spans 14 amino acids. CDR1 and CDR2 from the germline V gene are SQVTM and ANQGSEA. The CDR3 loop reads CSVGDRTGRNTIYF. In DNA form, the CDR3 reads TGCAGCGTTGGGGACCGGACAGGTCGAAACACCATATATTTT.

The chain recombines TRBV6-5 with TRBJ1-5; 9 nucleotides align to TRBD1. The V and J ends lost 6 bases and 6 bases, in that order; junction bases with no gene match: 6. CDR1 is MNHEY and CDR2 is SVGAGI in the germline V gene. The length of the CDR3 is 14 residues. CDR3 sequence: CASSRTGAGQPQHF. Written as DNA, the CDR3 is TGTGCCAGCAGCAGGACAGGGGCAGGTCAGCCCCAGCATTTT.

Only a few counts were recorded for this clone. The chain couples TRBV6-1 to TRBJ1-6, with 7 bases matching TRBD1. CDR3 length equals 15 residues. Trimming at V came to 1 base and at J to 9 bases, leaving 6 bases not matched to a gene. Germline V gives CDR1 MNHNS, CDR2 SASEGT. The chain's CDR3 is CASSEEAGGGSPLHF. Here the CDR3 DNA reads TGTGCCAGCAGTGAAGAGGCAGGGGGTGGTTCACCCCTCCACTTT.

Worth noting for this clone: This same CDR3 is encoded by further DNA sequences in the sample. The chain links TRBV27 to TRBJ1-1, with a weak D call TRBD1 (6 bases). V was shortened by 0 bases and J by 5 bases, with 10 bases between the two germline ends. The CDR3 has 14 amino acids. The germline gives CDR1 MNHEY, CDR2 SMNVEV (reference sequence). CDR3 sequence: CASSLSGGRTEAFF. The CDR3 DNA is TGTGCCAGCAGTTTATCGGGGGGGCGGACTGAAGCTTTCTTT.

The V and J genes are TRBV5-1 and TRBJ1-5, with a tentative D call TRBD1 (5 bases). In germline, CDR1 is SGHRS, CDR2 YFSETQ. V was cut by 4 bases and J by 2 bases, with 10 bases left in between. The CDR3 loop spans 14 amino acids. The CDR3 bases are TGCGCCAGCAGCCCGGGGGGAGGCAATCAGCCCCAGCATTTT. Translation: CASSPGGGNQPQHF.

The J gene is TRBJ1-6, the V gene TRBV19, with unresolved D. The germline V gene encodes CDR1 LNHDA and CDR2 SQIVND (reference sequence). V lost 8 bases to trimming and J lost 7 bases, with 12 bases between them. This CDR3 contains 13 residues. The CDR3 reads CASHTDRNSPLHF. CDR3 DNA sequence: TGTGCCAGTCACACCGATCGCAATTCACCCCTCCACTTT.

The chain joins TRBV7-2 to TRBJ1-6, with D possibly matching TRBD1 (6 bases). Germline V gene data show CDR1 as SGHTA and CDR2 as FQGNSA. The CDR3 runs 15 residues. V was pared by 4 bases and J by 6 bases, with 13 bases between. CDR3 bases: TGTGCCAGCAGCTCAGGGGCTCGGGGTAATTCACCCCTCCACTTT. Translation: CASSSGARGNSPLHF.

The V and J genes are TRBV3-1 (or the pseudogene TRBV3-2) and TRBJ1-1; D gene uncertain. Germline-derived CDR1 and CDR2 are LGHDT and YNNKEL (reference sequence). V was clipped by 6 bases and J by 2 bases, with 10 bases between them. The CDR3 covers 13 residues. DNA for the CDR3: TGTGCCAGCAGTGACAACATAAACACTGAAGCTTTCTTT. Protein: CASSDNINTEAFF.

The chain joins TRBV27 to TRBJ2-5; a possible D gene is TRBD1 (6 bases). Deletions cut 7 bases from V and 5 bases from J, with 14 bases between. The CDR3 has 13 residues. In germline, CDR1 is MNHEY, CDR2 SMNVEV (reference sequence). The CDR3 bases are TGTGCCAGCATGGGGACAACGTGGGAGACCCAGTACTTC. Protein: CASMGTTWETQYF.

The V call is TRBV30, the J call TRBJ1-5, with TRBD1 matching 7 bases. V lost 5 bases and J lost 7; bases outside the gene matches: 8. This CDR3 is built from 13 residues. Looked up from germline, CDR1 is GTSNPN and CDR2 is SVGIG (reference sequence). CDR3 amino acids: CAWGGDRGQPQHF. The DNA for the CDR3 is TGTGCCTGGGGCGGGGACAGAGGCCAGCCCCAGCATTTT.